This passage covers 2 T cell receptor beta chains from one sample sequenced in a study of T cells after yellow fever vaccination. From the 5' RACE reads, TCRdb called clonotypes with MiXCR, one entry per CDR3 protein. Among 450,000 to 550,000 distinct CDR3 sequences, around a fifth were seen once, and the ten largest hold roughly 16%. The sample here was PBMCs, taken less than 25 days after the first yellow fever vaccination. The origin of the receptors is a man younger than 35 who received the YFV17D yellow fever vaccine.

The J gene is TRBJ1-5, the V gene TRBV19, with 8 bases that match TRBD1. The V gene end was trimmed by 5 bases and the J gene end by 7 bases; junction bases not matched to a gene: 10. CDR3 size: 15 residues. Germline CDR1 reads LNHDA; CDR2 reads SQIVND (reference sequence). The CDR3 sequence is CASSPEDRVWQPQHF. CDR3 DNA: TGTGCCAGTAGTCCAGAGGACAGGGTTTGGCAGCCCCAGCATTTT.

The V call is TRBV10-3, the J call TRBJ2-3; perhaps TRBD2 as D (6 bases). Germline CDR1 and CDR2: ENHRY and SYGVKD. CDR3 length equals 15 residues. The germline V and J ends were trimmed by 4 bases and 2 bases, with 13 bases remaining between them. CDR3 DNA sequence: TGTGCCATCAGTGGGACTATCCTAACCACAGATACGCAGTATTTT. The encoded protein is CAISGTILTTDTQYF.